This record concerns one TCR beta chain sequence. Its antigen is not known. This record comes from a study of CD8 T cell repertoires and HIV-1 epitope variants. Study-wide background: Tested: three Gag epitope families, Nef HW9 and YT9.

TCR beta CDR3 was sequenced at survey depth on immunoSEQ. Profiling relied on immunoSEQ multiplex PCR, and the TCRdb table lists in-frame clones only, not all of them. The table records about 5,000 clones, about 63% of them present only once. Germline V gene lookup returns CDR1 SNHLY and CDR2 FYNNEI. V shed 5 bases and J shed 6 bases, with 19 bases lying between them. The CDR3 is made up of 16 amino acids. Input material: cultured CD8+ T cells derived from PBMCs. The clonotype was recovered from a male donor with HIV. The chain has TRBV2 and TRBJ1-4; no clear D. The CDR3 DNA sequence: TGTGCCAGCAGTATGGGCTCACAGAGAAGGGATGAAAAACTGTTTTTT. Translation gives CASSMGSQRRDEKLFF.